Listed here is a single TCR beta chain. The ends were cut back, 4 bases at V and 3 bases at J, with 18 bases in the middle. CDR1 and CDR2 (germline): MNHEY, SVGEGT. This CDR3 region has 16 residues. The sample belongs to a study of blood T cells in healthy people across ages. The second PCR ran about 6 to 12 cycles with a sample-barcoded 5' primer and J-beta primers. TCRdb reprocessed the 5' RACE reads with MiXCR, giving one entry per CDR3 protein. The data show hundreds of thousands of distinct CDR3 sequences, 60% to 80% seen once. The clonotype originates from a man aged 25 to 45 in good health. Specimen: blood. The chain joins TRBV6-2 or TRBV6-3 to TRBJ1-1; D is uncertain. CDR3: CASSWWVGSKDTEAFF. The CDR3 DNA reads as TGTGCCAGCAGTTGGTGGGTAGGGAGTAAGGACACTGAAGCTTTCTTT.